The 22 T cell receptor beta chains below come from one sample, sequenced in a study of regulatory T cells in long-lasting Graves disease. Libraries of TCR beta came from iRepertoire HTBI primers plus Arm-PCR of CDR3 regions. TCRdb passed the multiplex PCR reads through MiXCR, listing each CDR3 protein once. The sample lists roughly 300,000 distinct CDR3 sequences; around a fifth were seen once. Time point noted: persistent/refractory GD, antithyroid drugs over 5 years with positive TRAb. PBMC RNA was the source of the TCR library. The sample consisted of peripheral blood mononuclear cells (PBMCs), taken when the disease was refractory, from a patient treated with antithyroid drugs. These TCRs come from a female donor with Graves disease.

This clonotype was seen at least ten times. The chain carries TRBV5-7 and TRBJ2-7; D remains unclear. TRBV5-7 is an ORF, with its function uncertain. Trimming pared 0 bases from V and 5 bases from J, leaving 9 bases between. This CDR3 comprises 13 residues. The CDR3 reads CASSLGGDHEQYF. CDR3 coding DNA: TGTGCCAGCAGCTTGGGAGGAGACCACGAGCAGTACTTC.

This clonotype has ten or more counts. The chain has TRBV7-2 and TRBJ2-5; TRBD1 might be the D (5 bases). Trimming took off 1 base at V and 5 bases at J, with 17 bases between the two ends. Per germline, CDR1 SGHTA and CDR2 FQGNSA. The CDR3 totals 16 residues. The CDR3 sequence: CASSLDDMLPGETQYF. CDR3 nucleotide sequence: TGTGCCAGCAGCTTAGACGATATGCTTCCAGGGGAGACCCAGTACTTC.

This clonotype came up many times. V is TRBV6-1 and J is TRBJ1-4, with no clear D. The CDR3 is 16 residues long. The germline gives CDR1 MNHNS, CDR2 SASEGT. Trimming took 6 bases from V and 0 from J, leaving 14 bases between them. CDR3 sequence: CASSGLTSATNEKLFF. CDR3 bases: TGTGCCAGCAGCGGCCTGACATCTGCAACTAATGAAAAACTGTTTTTT.

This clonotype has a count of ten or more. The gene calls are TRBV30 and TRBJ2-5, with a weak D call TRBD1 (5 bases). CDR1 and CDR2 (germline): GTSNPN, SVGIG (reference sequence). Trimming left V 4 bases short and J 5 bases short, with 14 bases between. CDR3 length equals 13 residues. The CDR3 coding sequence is TGTGCCTGGACAGGGAATTCGTTGGAGACCCAGTACTTC. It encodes CAWTGNSLETQYF.

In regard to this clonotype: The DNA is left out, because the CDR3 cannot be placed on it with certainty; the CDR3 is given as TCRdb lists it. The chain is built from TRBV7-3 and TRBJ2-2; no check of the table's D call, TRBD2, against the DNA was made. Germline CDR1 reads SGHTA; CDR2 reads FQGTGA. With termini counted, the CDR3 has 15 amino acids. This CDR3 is CASSLRTGTPGSCFF.

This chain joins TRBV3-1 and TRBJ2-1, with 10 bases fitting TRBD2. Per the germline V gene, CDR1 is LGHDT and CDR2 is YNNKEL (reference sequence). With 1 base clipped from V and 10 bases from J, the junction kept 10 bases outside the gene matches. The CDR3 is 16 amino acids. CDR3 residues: CASSQAAAGGPGEQFF. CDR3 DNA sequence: TGTGCCAGCAGCCAAGCCGCAGCGGGAGGGCCGGGGGAGCAGTTCTTC.

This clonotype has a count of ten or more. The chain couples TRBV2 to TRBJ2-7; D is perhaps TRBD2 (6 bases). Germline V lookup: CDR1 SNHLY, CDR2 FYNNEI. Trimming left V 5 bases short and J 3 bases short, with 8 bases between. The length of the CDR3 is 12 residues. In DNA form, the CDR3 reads TGTGCCAGCAGTCCTAGCGTCTACGAGCAGTACTTC. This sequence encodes CASSPSVYEQYF.

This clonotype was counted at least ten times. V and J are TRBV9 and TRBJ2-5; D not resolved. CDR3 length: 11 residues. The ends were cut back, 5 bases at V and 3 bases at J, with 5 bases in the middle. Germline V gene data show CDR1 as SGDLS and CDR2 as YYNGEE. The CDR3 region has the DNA TGTGCCAGCAGTAGGGAAGAGACCCAGTACTTC. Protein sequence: CASSREETQYF.

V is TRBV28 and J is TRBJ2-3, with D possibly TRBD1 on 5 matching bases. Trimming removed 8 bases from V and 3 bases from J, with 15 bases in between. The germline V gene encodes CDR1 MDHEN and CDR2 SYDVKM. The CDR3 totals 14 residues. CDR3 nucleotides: TGTGCCAGCGGAAAGGACACCGCGACAGATACGCAGTATTTT. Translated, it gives CASGKDTATDTQYF.

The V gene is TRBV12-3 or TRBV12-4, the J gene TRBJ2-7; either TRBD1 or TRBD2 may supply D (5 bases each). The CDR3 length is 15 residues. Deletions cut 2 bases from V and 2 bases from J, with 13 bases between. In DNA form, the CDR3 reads TGTGCCAGCAGTTTAATTTCAGGGAGTCCCTACGAGCAGTACTTC. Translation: CASSLISGSPYEQYF.

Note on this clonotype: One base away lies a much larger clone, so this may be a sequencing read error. The CDR3 loop is CASSFRRGLGLGTSGRTGELFF. The CDR3 DNA follows: TGTGCCAGCAGTTTCCGGCGGGGGTTAGGTCTCGGTACAAGCGGGAGAACCGGGGAGCTGTTTTTT. The gene calls are TRBV12-3 or TRBV12-4 and TRBJ2-2; 8 positions agree with TRBD2. Germline trimming cut 3 bases from V and 5 bases from J; bases unmatched to any gene: 26. The CDR3 has 22 amino acids.

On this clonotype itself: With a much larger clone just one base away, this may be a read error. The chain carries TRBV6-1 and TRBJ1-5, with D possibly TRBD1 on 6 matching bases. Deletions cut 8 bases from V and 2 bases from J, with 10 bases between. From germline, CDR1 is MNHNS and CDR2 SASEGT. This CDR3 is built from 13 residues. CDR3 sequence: CASWTARNQPQHF. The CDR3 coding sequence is TGTGCCAGCTGGACAGCGCGCAATCAGCCCCAGCATTTT.

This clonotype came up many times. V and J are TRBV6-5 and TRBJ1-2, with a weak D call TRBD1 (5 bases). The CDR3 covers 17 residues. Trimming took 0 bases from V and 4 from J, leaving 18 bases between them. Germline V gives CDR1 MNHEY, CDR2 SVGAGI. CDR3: CASSYSLQGLVAYGYTF. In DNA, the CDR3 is TGTGCCAGCAGTTACTCGCTCCAGGGCCTGGTAGCCTATGGCTACACCTTC.

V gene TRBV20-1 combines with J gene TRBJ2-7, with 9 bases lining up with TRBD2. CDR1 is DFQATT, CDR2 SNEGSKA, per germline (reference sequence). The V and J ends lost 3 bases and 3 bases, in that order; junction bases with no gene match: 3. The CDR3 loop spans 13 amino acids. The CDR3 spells CSARFSGSYEQYF. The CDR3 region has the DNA TGCAGTGCTAGGTTTAGCGGGAGCTACGAGCAGTACTTC.

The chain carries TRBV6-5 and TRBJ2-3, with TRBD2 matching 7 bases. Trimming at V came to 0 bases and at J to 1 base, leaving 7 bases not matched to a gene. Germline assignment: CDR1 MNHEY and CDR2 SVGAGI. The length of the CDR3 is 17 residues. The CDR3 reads CASSYSMTSRGTDTQYF. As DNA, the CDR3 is TGTGCCAGCAGTTACTCGATGACTAGCAGAGGCACAGATACGCAGTATTTT.

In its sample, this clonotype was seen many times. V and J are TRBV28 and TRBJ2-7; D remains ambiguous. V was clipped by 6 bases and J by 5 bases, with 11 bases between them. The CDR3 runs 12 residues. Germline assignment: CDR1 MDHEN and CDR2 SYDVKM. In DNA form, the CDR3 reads TGTGCCAGCAGCCTACCCCTTGACGAGCAGTACTTC. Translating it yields CASSLPLDEQYF.

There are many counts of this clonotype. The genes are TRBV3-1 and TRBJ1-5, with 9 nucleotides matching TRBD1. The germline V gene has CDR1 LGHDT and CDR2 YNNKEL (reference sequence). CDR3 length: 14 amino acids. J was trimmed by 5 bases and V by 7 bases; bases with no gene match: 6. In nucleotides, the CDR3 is TGTGCCAGCAAGGGACAGGGAGGGGATCAGCCCCAGCATTTT. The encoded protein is CASKGQGGDQPQHF.

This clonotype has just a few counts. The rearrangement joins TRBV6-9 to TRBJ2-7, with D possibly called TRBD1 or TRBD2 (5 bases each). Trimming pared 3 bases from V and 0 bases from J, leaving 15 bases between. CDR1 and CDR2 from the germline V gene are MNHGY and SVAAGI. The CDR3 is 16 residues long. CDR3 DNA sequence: TGTGCCAGCAGTTACTCCCCAGTGGGGGTCTCCTACGAGCAGTACTTC. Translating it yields CASSYSPVGVSYEQYF.

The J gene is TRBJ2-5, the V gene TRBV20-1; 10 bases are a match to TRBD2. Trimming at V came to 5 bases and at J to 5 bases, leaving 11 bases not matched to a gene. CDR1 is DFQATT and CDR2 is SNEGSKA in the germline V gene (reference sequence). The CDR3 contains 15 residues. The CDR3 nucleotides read TGCAGTGCTTTCGGACTAGCGGCGAGAGGGGAGACCCAGTACTTC. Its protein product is CSAFGLAARGETQYF.

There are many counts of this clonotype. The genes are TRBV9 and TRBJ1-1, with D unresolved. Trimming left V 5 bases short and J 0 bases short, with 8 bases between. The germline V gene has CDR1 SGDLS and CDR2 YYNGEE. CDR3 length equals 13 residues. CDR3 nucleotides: TGTGCCAGCAGTGTTGCGGTGAACACTGAAGCTTTCTTT. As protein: CASSVAVNTEAFF.

The CDR3 DNA reads as TGTGCCAGCAGCGTAGGGGGGGTCCATCAGCCCCAGCATTTT. Amino acid sequence: CASSVGGVHQPQHF. The chain joins TRBV28 to TRBJ1-5; D possibly corresponds to TRBD1 (6 bases). V gave up 6 bases and J gave up 5 bases, with 14 bases separating them. CDR1 is MDHEN and CDR2 is SYDVKM in the germline V gene. The CDR3 totals 14 residues.

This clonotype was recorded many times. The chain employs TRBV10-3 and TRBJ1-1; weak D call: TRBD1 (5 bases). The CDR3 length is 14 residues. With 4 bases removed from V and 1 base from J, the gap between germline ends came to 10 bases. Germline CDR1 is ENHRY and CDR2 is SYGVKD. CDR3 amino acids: CAISGAGTNTEAFF. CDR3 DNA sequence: TGTGCCATCAGTGGGGCAGGGACGAACACTGAAGCTTTCTTT.